This T cell receptor beta chain appears in the sequencing data of a study of cytomegalovirus exposure and HLA in healthy donors. Whole-study findings and limits: Within an earlier analysis, most TCR beta V segments proved productive either about 90% or about 30% of the time. A later analysis linked a missense variant in DCLRE1C to the trimming of TCR beta V and J genes. In a later analysis, productive TCRs from donors in an Asian-associated ancestry cluster reportedly carried fewer N-insertions than the cohort mean.

A note on this clone: Its antigen remains unknown.

Unmatched junction bases numbered 11, after V lost 5 bases and J lost 3 bases. The CDR3 runs 17 residues. Germline CDR1 MNHNS, CDR2 SASEGT. Amplification used 60 Vbeta primers and 13 Jbeta primers. Assay used: immunoSEQ multiplex PCR; TCRdb lists only in-frame clones, some missing. The record lists tens of thousands of clones, of which the ten most abundant hold 1.1%. Source material: PBMCs. The sequence was obtained from a woman aged 30 to 39 in good health and CMV-seronegative. The chain has TRBV6-1 and TRBJ2-3; 10 nucleotides line up with TRBD2. In DNA form, the CDR3 reads TGTGCCAGCAGTAAAGAAATAGCGGGAGGAGGAACAGATACGCAGTATTTT. It translates to CASSKEIAGGGTDTQYF.